Below, 28 T cell receptor beta chains from the same sample are listed, as sequenced in a study of T cells in Graves' hyperthyroidism and ophthalmopathy. RNA transcripts served as the template for amplifying TCR beta CDR3 regions. When the TCR CDR3 underwent first-round RT-PCR, the HTBI primer set was used. TCRdb passed the multiplex PCR reads through MiXCR, listing each CDR3 protein once. The table includes approximately 400,000 distinct CDR3 sequences, about a sixth detected once. The sequenced sample consisted of blood. The receptors were sampled from a woman aged 18 to 35 with Graves' hyperthyroidism.

This clonotype appeared many times. The junction shows a germline mismatch at one end, possibly a read error. The chain couples TRBV7-8 to TRBJ2-3, with 8 nucleotides matching TRBD1. The CDR3 covers 17 residues. Germline values: CDR1 SGHVS, CDR2 FQNEAQ. The CDR3 is CANSLDQGAHGTDTQYF. CDR3 nucleotides: TGTGCCAACAGCTTAGATCAGGGGGCGCATGGCACAGATACGCAGTATTTT.

Ten or more counts support this clonotype. The CDR3 DNA reads as TGTGCCAGCAGCTTAGTGCGGGGGGGAGAGACCCAGTACTTC. It encodes CASSLVRGGETQYF. This chain connects TRBV11-2 to TRBJ2-5, with 9 nucleotides matching TRBD2. The CDR3 is 14 residues long. With 1 base clipped from V and 4 bases from J, the junction kept 1 base outside the gene matches. Germline V gives CDR1 SGHAT, CDR2 FQNNGV. The full variable domain, in which reference TRBV11-2 and TRBJ2-5 provide the parts outside the CDR3, is EAGVAQSPRYKIIEKRQSVAFWCNPISGHATLYWYQQILGQGPKLLIQFQNNGVVDDSQLPKDRFSAERLKGVDSTLKIQPAKLEDSAVYLCASSLVRGGETQYFGPGTRLLVL.

The V gene is TRBV5-1, the J gene TRBJ2-7, with a tentative D call TRBD1 (6 bases). Trimming stripped 0 bases from V and 3 bases from J, with 10 bases between. CDR1 and CDR2 from the germline V gene are SGHRS and YFSETQ. CDR3 length equals 14 residues. The CDR3, as DNA: TGCGCCAGCAGCTTGGTTGGCAGGGGCTACGAGCAGTACTTC. The encoded protein is CASSLVGRGYEQYF.

The table lists this clonotype with many counts. The J gene is TRBJ1-5, the V gene TRBV30, with D perhaps matching TRBD1 (6 bases). The CDR3 extends over 13 amino acids. The germline V gene has CDR1 GTSNPN and CDR2 SVGIG (reference sequence). V lost 2 bases, J lost 8 bases, and 13 bases lay in between. The CDR3 nucleotides are TGTGCCTGGAGTTCCCAGGGGAGTGAGCCCCAGCATTTT. Its translation is CAWSSQGSEPQHF.

At least ten counts were recorded for this clonotype. This chain uses TRBV7-8 with TRBJ2-3; D is undetermined. CDR1 is SGHVS and CDR2 is FQNEAQ in the germline V gene. The CDR3 runs to 15 residues. With 1 base removed from V and 5 bases from J, the gap between germline ends came to 13 bases. The CDR3: CASSLDLGPRDTQYF. Written as DNA, the CDR3 is TGTGCCAGCAGCTTAGACCTAGGGCCCCGAGATACGCAGTATTTT.

This clonotype showed up just a few times. The rearrangement joins TRBV20-1 to TRBJ2-5, with 10 bases that match TRBD2. V shed 0 bases and J 8 bases; nucleotides not matched to a gene: 15. The germline V gene encodes CDR1 DFQATT and CDR2 SNEGSKA (reference sequence). The CDR3 sequence is 17 residues long. The CDR3 coding sequence is TGCAGTGCTAGAGATTTGGCTAGCGGGAGTGTAGTAGACACCCAGTACTTC. This sequence encodes CSARDLASGSVVDTQYF.

This clonotype was counted many times. V usage is TRBV28 and J usage is TRBJ1-6, with 7 bases that match TRBD1. The CDR3 extends over 16 amino acids. Germline CDR1 reads MDHEN; CDR2 reads SYDVKM. V trimming: 5 bases; J trimming: 0 bases; junction bases outside the gene matches: 4. This chain's CDR3 is CASSPGQDSYNSPLHF. In nucleotides, the CDR3 is TGTGCCAGCAGTCCCGGACAGGACTCCTATAATTCACCCCTCCACTTT. The variable domain in full, completed from reference TRBV28 and TRBJ1-6, reads DVKVTQSSRYLVKRTGEKVFLECVQDMDHENMFWYRQDPGLGLRLIYFSYDVKMKEKGDIPEGYSVSREKKERFSLILESASTNQTSMYLCASSPGQDSYNSPLHFGNGTRLTVT.

This clonotype was seen a handful of times. The rearrangement uses TRBV30 and TRBJ1-6, with 9 bases matching TRBD1. Germline trimming cut 4 bases from V and 3 bases from J; bases unmatched to any gene: 7. Germline lookup yields CDR1 GTSNPN and CDR2 SVGIG (reference sequence). This CDR3 is built from 16 residues. CDR3 loop: CAWKGGQGNYNSPLHF. CDR3 bases: TGTGCCTGGAAAGGGGGACAGGGAAACTATAATTCACCCCTCCACTTT.

This clonotype was found a few times. The chain recombines TRBV12-3 or TRBV12-4 with TRBJ2-4, with a possible D match to TRBD2 (6 bases). This CDR3 spans 20 amino acids. V lost 7 bases, J lost 1 base, and 29 bases lay in between. CDR3 bases: TGTGCCAGCACACTCAGGAGGGGACCTGGCCTTCAATTTGCCAAAAACATTCAGTACTTC. It codes for CASTLRRGPGLQFAKNIQYF.

This chain joins TRBV5-4 and TRBJ2-7; 15 positions match TRBD2. The germline V gene encodes CDR1 SGHNT and CDR2 YYREEE (reference sequence). The CDR3 totals 18 residues. After removal of 4 bases from V and 3 bases from J, the junction contained 11 bases not matched to a gene. The CDR3 sequence: CASSPGLAGGLPFYEQYF. The CDR3, as DNA: TGTGCCAGCAGCCCCGGACTAGCGGGAGGGCTCCCTTTCTACGAGCAGTACTTC.

This clonotype has at least ten counts. The chain is built from TRBV29-1 and TRBJ2-7, with no clear D. V was cut by 6 bases and J by 0 bases, with 12 bases left in between. CDR3 length: 13 amino acids. Germline CDR1 and CDR2: SQVTM and ANQGSEA. The CDR3 DNA is TGCAGCGTCTACCATGAAAGCTCCTACGAGCAGTACTTC. As protein: CSVYHESSYEQYF.

A note on this clonotype: One end of the junction varies from germline; a read error may be responsible. The genes are TRBV4-1 and TRBJ2-7; D might be TRBD2 (6 bases). The CDR3 runs to 16 residues. From germline, CDR1 is MGHRA and CDR2 YSYEKL. The CDR3 region has the DNA TGCGCCAGCAGCCAAGGGATAACGGGACTGTCCTACGAGCAGTGCTTC. Translated, it gives CASSQGITGLSYEQCF.

In its sample, this clonotype was seen many times. The rearrangement joins TRBV7-9 to TRBJ2-3; 10 bases are shared with TRBD2. Germline values: CDR1 SEHNR, CDR2 FQNEAQ (reference sequence). The CDR3 totals 16 residues. After removal of 5 bases from V and 4 bases from J, the junction contained 9 bases not matched to a gene. The CDR3 sequence is CASSRKREGRADTQYF. Here the CDR3 DNA reads TGTGCCAGCAGCCGTAAGCGGGAGGGCCGGGCAGATACGCAGTATTTT. The complete variable domain, with remaining parts taken from reference TRBV7-9 and TRBJ2-3, reads DTGVSQNPRHKITKRGQNVTFRCDPISEHNRLYWYRQTLGQGPEFLTYFQNEAQLEKSRLLSDRFSAERPKGSFSTLEIQRTEQGDSAMYLCASSRKREGRADTQYFGPGTRLTVL.

To note about this clonotype: Since a much larger clone is just one base distant, this may be a read error. The J gene is TRBJ2-7, the V gene TRBV7-9; D is perhaps TRBD1 or TRBD2 (5 bases each). Germline lookup yields CDR1 SEHNR and CDR2 FQNEAQ (reference sequence). The CDR3 runs 15 residues. Trimming left V 5 bases short and J 2 bases short, with 16 bases between. CDR3 region: CASSHIWDRPYEQYF. The CDR3 DNA is TGTGCCAGCAGCCACATTTGGGACCGTCCCTACGAGCAGTACTTC.

This clonotype was found many times. The chain combines TRBV7-3 with TRBJ2-7; no reliable D call. The CDR3 is made up of 13 amino acids. Germline CDR1 is SGHTA and CDR2 is FQGTGA. The V end was cut by 1 base, the J end by 3 bases, with 7 bases between. The CDR3 loop is CASSLIQNYEQYF. The CDR3 region has the DNA TGTGCCAGCAGCTTAATACAGAACTACGAGCAGTACTTC.

This clonotype has ten or more counts. V usage is TRBV30 and J usage is TRBJ1-2; the D gene is possibly TRBD1 (6 bases). The germline V gene encodes CDR1 GTSNPN and CDR2 SVGIG (reference sequence). The CDR3 covers 14 residues. The V end was cut by 0 bases, the J end by 5 bases, with 13 bases between. DNA of the CDR3: TGTGCCTGGAGTGTCAGGGGCGGCGGATATGGCTACACCTTC. Residues: CAWSVRGGGYGYTF.

This clonotype was picked up a small number of times. The V gene is TRBV7-9, the J gene TRBJ1-5, with D possibly being TRBD1 (5 bases). V lost 5 bases and J lost 0, with 11 bases in between. Germline CDR1 SEHNR, CDR2 FQNEAQ (reference sequence). This CDR3 spans 15 amino acids. DNA of the CDR3: TGTGCCAGCAGCCCACTTGACAGTAGCAATCAGCCCCAGCATTTT. Translation gives CASSPLDSSNQPQHF.

This clonotype appeared many times. The chain employs TRBV19 and TRBJ1-1; tentative D call: TRBD1 (5 bases). V was cut by 3 bases and J by 4 bases, with 9 bases left in between. The CDR3 extends over 13 amino acids. The germline V gene encodes CDR1 LNHDA and CDR2 SQIVND (reference sequence). The CDR3 sequence is CASSMQGRTEAFF. In DNA, the CDR3 is TGTGCCAGTAGTATGCAGGGCCGCACTGAAGCTTTCTTT.

Many counts were recorded for this clonotype. The genes are TRBV11-3 and TRBJ2-3; a weak D match, TRBD1 (6 bases). V shed 4 bases and J shed 2 bases, with 7 bases lying between them. Germline CDR1 and CDR2: SGHNT and YENEEA. The CDR3 is 13 amino acids. The CDR3, as DNA: TGTGCCAGCAGCTACAGGGCCACAGATACGCAGTATTTT. The encoded protein is CASSYRATDTQYF.

This clonotype was counted at least ten times. The V gene is TRBV7-8, the J gene TRBJ1-1; D may be TRBD1 (5 bases). The CDR3 length is 14 residues. The V gene's germline CDR1 is SGHVS and CDR2 FQNEAQ. V gave up 1 base and J gave up 5 bases, with 11 bases separating them. CDR3 in amino acids: CASSLGQGATEAFF. The CDR3 region has the DNA TGTGCCAGCAGCTTAGGCCAGGGAGCGACTGAAGCTTTCTTT.

At least ten counts were recorded for this clonotype. CDR3 region: CASSGAAEQYF. The CDR3 coding sequence is TGTGCCAGCTCAGGGGCGGCCGAGCAGTACTTC. The chain has TRBV18 and TRBJ2-7, with TRBD1 as a possible D gene (5 bases). The CDR3 contains 11 residues. V was shortened by 5 bases and J by 6 bases, with 8 bases between the two germline ends. CDR1 KGHSH and CDR2 LQKENI come from the germline V gene. Supplemented by reference TRBV18 and TRBJ2-7, the full variable domain reads NAGVMQNPRHLVRRRGQEARLRCSPMKGHSHVYWYRQLPEEGLKFMVYLQKENIIDESGMPKERFSAEFPKEGPSILRIQQVVRGDSAAYFCASSGAAEQYFGPGTRLTVT.

The table lists this clonotype with a few counts. V gene TRBV6-1 combines with J gene TRBJ1-1; D remains ambiguous. The CDR3 runs to 12 residues. V shed 3 bases and J shed 7 bases, with 9 bases lying between them. The germline gives CDR1 MNHNS, CDR2 SASEGT. CDR3 nucleotide sequence: TGTGCCAGCAGTGAGATTGGGATTGAAGCTTTCTTT. Translation gives CASSEIGIEAFF.

This clonotype was observed at least ten times. The genes are TRBV3-1 and TRBJ1-2; perhaps TRBD1 as D (6 bases). Germline CDR1 is LGHDT and CDR2 is YNNKEL (reference sequence). The CDR3 extends over 14 amino acids. Trimming pared 5 bases from V and 8 bases from J, leaving 18 bases between. The CDR3 region has the DNA TGTGCCAGCAGCGAAAGGACGGACAGCATCGGCTACACCTTC. It translates to CASSERTDSIGYTF. The whole variable domain, filled in from reference TRBV3-1 and TRBJ1-2, reads DTAVSQTPKYLVTQMGNDKSIKCEQNLGHDTMYWYKQDSKKFLKIMFSYNNKELIINETVPNRFSPKSPDKAHLNLHINSLELGDSAVYFCASSERTDSIGYTFGSGTRLTVV.

This clonotype was seen ten or more times. A read error may account for a junction end that differs from germline. J is TRBJ2-3 and V is TRBV19; TRBD2 aligns across 11 bases. Germline assignment: CDR1 LNHDA and CDR2 SQIVND (reference sequence). This CDR3 spans 15 amino acids. As DNA, the CDR3 is TGTGCCAGTCGTATAGCGGGAGGGAGCACAGATACGCAGTATTTT. Its translation is CASRIAGGSTDTQYF.

The sample holds many counts of this clonotype. The chain carries TRBV3-1 and TRBJ2-1; 9 bases fit TRBD1. Germline lookup yields CDR1 LGHDT and CDR2 YNNKEL (reference sequence). The ends lost 4 bases at V and 10 bases at J; junction bases unmatched: 11. There are 15 residues in the CDR3. Here the CDR3 DNA reads TGTGCCAGCAGCCTCCGGGACAGGGCCCCGGGAGAGCAGTTCTTC. This translates into CASSLRDRAPGEQFF.

V is TRBV12-5 and J is TRBJ1-5, with a weak D call TRBD1 (6 bases). The germline CDR1 and CDR2 sequences are LGHNT and FRNRAP. V was pared by 6 bases and J by 7 bases, with 19 bases between. CDR3 size: 15 residues. CDR3 sequence (DNA): TGTGCTAGTGGAAACTCAGGGGAGGGGGAACAGCCCCAGCATTTT. Its translation is CASGNSGEGEQPQHF.

This clonotype was recorded many times. CDR3 DNA sequence: TGTGCCACCAGTGACCCCCGGACTAGCGGGAGGGCCGGAACGGGGTCCTACAATGAGCAGTTCTTC. This sequence encodes CATSDPRTSGRAGTGSYNEQFF. The V gene is TRBV24-1, the J gene TRBJ2-1; TRBD2 matches at 15 bases. V lost 4 bases and J lost 1; bases outside the gene matches: 16. The CDR3 consists of 22 residues. Germline V CDR1 and CDR2: KGHDR, SFDVKD.

This clonotype was seen ten or more times. The chain carries TRBV2 and TRBJ2-7; 8 nucleotides agree with TRBD1. The germline V gene has CDR1 SNHLY and CDR2 FYNNEI. Trimming at V came to 6 bases and at J to 3 bases, leaving 1 base not matched to a gene. The CDR3 covers 12 residues. CDR3 region: CASRDRDYEQYF. The DNA of the CDR3 is TGTGCCAGCAGGGACAGGGACTACGAGCAGTACTTC.